A selection of T cell receptor beta chains follows, all from one sample in a study of blood T cells in healthy people across ages. TCRdb called the 5' RACE reads again in MiXCR, with one record for every CDR3 protein. The sample carries 780,000 or so distinct CDR3 sequences, about 53% recorded once. Specimen: blood. The receptors shown here come from a man older than 75 in good health. The CDR3 runs from the conserved cysteine through the conserved F or W. D genes are given only for firm matches. Clone size is shown for a subset of rows, as once, few, many or a class of expanded clone.

>-|TRBJ1-5|-|TRBV29-1
TGCAGCGTGGTCCTTGGGGTCGGTCGGCCCCAGCATTTT
CSVVLGVGRPQHF
>few|TRBJ2-3|-|TRBV7-3
TGTGCCAGCAGCCCCGTGGTGGGCTTTAGCACAGATACGCAGTATTTT
CASSPVVGFSTDTQYF
>-|TRBJ2-5|TRBD2|TRBV5-1
TGCGCCAGCAGCTTGACTAGCGGGAGCGTCAAAGAGACCCAGTACTTC
CASSLTSGSVKETQYF
>-|TRBJ1-1|-|TRBV29-1
TGCAGCTCACGGGTGGGGAACACTGAAGCTTTCTTT
CSSRVGNTEAFF
>-|TRBJ2-3|TRBD2|TRBV7-9
TGTGCCAGCAGCTTCGGACTAGCGGGAGGTGGCACAGATACGCAGTATTTT
CASSFGLAGGGTDTQYF
>-|TRBJ2-7|TRBD2|TRBV20-1
TGCAGCTCACTGACTAGCGGGAGACCCTACAATGAGCAGTACTTC
CSSLTSGRPYNEQYF
>-|TRBJ1-2|TRBD1|TRBV4-3
TGCGCCAGCAGCCGCCTGACAGGGGGTGGCTACACCTTC
CASSRLTGGGYTF
>-|TRBJ2-3|TRBD2|TRBV10-3
TGTGCCACGGGCCCGGGACTAGCGGGAGGCAGGGATACGCAGTATTTT
CATGPGLAGGRDTQYF
>-|TRBJ1-1|-|TRBV6-1
TGTGCCAGCAGTCCGCAGGGGCTCCGGACTGAAGCTTTCTTT
CASSPQGLRTEAFF
>few|TRBJ1-5|-|TRBV15
TGTGCCACCAGCAGAGGGGGGCACTCACGGAGCAATCAGCCCCAGCATTTT
CATSRGGHSRSNQPQHF
>-|TRBJ2-1|TRBD2|TRBV9
TGTGCCAGCAGCGCGACTAGCGGGTCAGAGCAGTTCTTC
CASSATSGSEQFF
>-|TRBJ2-1|-|TRBV7-2
TGTGCCAGCAGCTCTCACGGACAGAGCTACAATGAGCAGTTCTTC
CASSSHGQSYNEQFF
>-|TRBJ1-2|-|TRBV29-1
TGCAGCGTTGAAGGAGGGGGAGTCGCTAACTATGGCTACACCTTC
CSVEGGGVANYGYTF
>-|TRBJ2-7|TRBD2|TRBV6-6
TGTGCCAGCAGTCTTAGCGGGAGCGGCTCCTACGAGCAGTACTTC
CASSLSGSGSYEQYF
>-|TRBJ1-5|TRBD1|TRBV28
TGTGCCAGCAGCTCCTGGTCTAGGACAGGGAGGGGTGATCAGCCCCAGCATTTT
CASSSWSRTGRGDQPQHF
>few|TRBJ2-2|TRBD2|TRBV7-3
TGTGCCAGCAGCCCCAGCGGGACTAACGGGGAGCTGTTTTTT
CASSPSGTNGELFF
>once|TRBJ2-5|-|TRBV20-1
TGCAGTGCTAGTTCCGGGGCCCAAGAGACCCAGTACTTC
CSASSGAQETQYF
>-|TRBJ2-3|-|TRBV7-2
TGTGCCAGCGGATGGGCTCCTACGCAGTATTTT
CASGWAPTQYF
>-|TRBJ2-7|-|TRBV7-2
TGTGCCAGCAGCTTCGTGAGGGTTGGCTCCTACGAGCAGTACTTC
CASSFVRVGSYEQYF